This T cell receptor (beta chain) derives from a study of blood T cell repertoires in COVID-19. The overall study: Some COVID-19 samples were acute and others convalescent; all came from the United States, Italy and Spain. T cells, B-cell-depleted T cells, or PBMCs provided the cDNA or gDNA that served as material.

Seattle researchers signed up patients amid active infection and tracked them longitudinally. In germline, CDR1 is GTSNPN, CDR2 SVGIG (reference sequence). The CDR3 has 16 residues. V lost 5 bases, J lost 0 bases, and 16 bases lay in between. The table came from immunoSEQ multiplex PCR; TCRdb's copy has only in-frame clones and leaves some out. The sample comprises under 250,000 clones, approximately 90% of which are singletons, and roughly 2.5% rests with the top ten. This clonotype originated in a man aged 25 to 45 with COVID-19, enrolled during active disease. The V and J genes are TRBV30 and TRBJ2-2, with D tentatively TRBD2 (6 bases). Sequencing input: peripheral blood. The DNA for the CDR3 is TGTGCCTGGGAGGGAGGACCTACTCCGAACACCGGGGAGCTGTTTTTT. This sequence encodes CAWEGGPTPNTGELFF.